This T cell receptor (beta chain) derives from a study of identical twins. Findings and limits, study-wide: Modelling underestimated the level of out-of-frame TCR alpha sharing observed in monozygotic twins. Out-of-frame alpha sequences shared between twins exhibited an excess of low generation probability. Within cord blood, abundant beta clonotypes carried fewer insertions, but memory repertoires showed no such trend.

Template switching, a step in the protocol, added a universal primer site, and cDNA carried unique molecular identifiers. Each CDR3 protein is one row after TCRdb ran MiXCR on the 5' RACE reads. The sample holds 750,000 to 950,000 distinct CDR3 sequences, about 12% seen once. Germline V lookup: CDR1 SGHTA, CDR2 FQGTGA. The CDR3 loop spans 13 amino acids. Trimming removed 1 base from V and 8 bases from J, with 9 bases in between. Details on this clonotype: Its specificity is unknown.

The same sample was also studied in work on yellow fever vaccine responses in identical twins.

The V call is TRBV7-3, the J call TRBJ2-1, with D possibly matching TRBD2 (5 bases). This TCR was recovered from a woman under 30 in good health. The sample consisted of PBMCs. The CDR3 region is CASSLNAGDEQFF. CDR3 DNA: TGTGCCAGCAGCTTAAACGCCGGGGATGAGCAGTTCTTC.